This T cell receptor beta chain was obtained from a study of T cells in Graves' hyperthyroidism and ophthalmopathy. The source material, RNA transcripts, was used to amplify TCR beta CDR3 regions. The study used the HTBI primer set for a first-round RT-PCR of the TCR CDR3. TCRdb processed the multiplex PCR reads anew with MiXCR; each CDR3 protein has one entry. The table lists around 620,000 distinct CDR3 sequences, under 20% of them singletons. Across 18 months, stable Graves' hyperthyroidism was marked by no progression to ophthalmopathy. Germline V gives CDR1 GTSNPN, CDR2 SVGIG (reference sequence). V lost 2 bases, J lost 7 bases, and 18 bases lay in between. The CDR3 runs to 15 residues. This clonotype was counted ten times or more.

This chain links TRBV30 with TRBJ1-5; a possible D gene is TRBD1 (6 bases). The TCR sequence derives from a woman aged 25 to 39 with Graves' hyperthyroidism. The sequenced sample was blood. DNA of the CDR3: TGTGCCTGGAGTAATAAGAGTCAGGGGAGGCAGCCCCAGCATTTT. Protein sequence: CAWSNKSQGRQPQHF.